This T cell receptor beta chain comes out of a study of T cells after somatic rescue of genetic block. Clones were read by immunoSEQ multiplex PCR, and TCRdb kept only the in-frame ones, dropping some. The sample holds under 150,000 clones; about 90% are singletons and the top ten take 1.4% to 1.5%. This TCR was sampled from a woman between 18 and 29 years old. Sequencing was carried out using peripheral blood mononuclear cells (PBMCs).

CDR3 protein: CASSPRQGPEQYF. CDR3 bases: TGTGCCAGCAGTCCCCGACAGGGCCCCGAGCAGTACTTC. The rearrangement joins TRBV28 to TRBJ2-7; 7 bases are shared with TRBD1. This CDR3 is 13 amino acids long. V shed 5 bases, J shed 6 bases, and the junction held 7 bases outside the gene matches. In germline, CDR1 is MDHEN, CDR2 SYDVKM.